A single sample gave rise to the 10 T cell receptor beta chains below, sequenced in a study of control samples from healthy donors and cancer patients. Generated by immunoSEQ multiplex PCR, the TCRdb table keeps only in-frame clones and is missing some. The repertoire holds tens of thousands of clones, with approximately 87% as singletons. The sequencing input was blood. All receptors derive from a man in his forties or fifties in good health.

CDR3: CASSSPTWRGDNEQFF. Written as DNA, the CDR3 is TGTGCCAGCAGCTCCCCAACATGGCGGGGAGACAATGAGCAGTTCTTC. This rearrangement joins TRBV11-3 to TRBJ2-1; D is perhaps TRBD2 (6 bases). Germline-derived CDR1 and CDR2 are SGHNT and YENEEA. The CDR3 contains 16 residues. The ends were cut back, 4 bases at V and 5 bases at J, with 18 bases in the middle. Looking up the rest from reference TRBV11-3 and TRBJ2-1 gives the full variable domain: EAGVVQSPRYKIIEKKQPVAFWCNPISGHNTLYWYLQNLGQGPELLIRYENEEAVDDSQLPKDRFSAERLKGVDSTLKIQPAELGDSAVYLCASSSPTWRGDNEQFFGPGTRLTVL.

This clone was seen a single time. The chain recombines TRBV9 with TRBJ2-1; maybe TRBD2 (6 bases). Trimming took off 4 bases at V and 0 bases at J, with 8 bases between the two ends. The CDR3 sequence is 14 residues long. The germline gives CDR1 SGDLS, CDR2 YYNGEE. As DNA, the CDR3 is TGTGCCAGCAGCCGGAGGGGCTCCTACAATGAGCAGTTCTTC. It yields the protein CASSRRGSYNEQFF.

The chain links TRBV29-1 to TRBJ1-2; TRBD1 is a possible D gene (5 bases). Germline V lookup: CDR1 SQVTM, CDR2 ANQGSEA. Trimming shortened V by 5 bases and J by 0 bases, and 7 bases separated the two germline ends. This CDR3 contains 12 residues. The CDR3 coding sequence is TGCAGCGTTCAGGGAGCTAACTATGGCTACACCTTC. Encoded protein: CSVQGANYGYTF. Together with reference TRBV29-1 and TRBJ1-2, the CDR3 gives the full variable domain: SAVISQKPSRDICQRGTSLTIQCQVDSQVTMMFWYRQQPGQSLTLIATANQGSEATYESGFVIDKFPISRPNLTFSTLTVSNMSPEDSSIYLCSVQGANYGYTFGSGTRLTVV.

The chain links TRBV15 to TRBJ2-1; possibly TRBD2 for D (6 bases). Germline V lookup: CDR1 LNHNV, CDR2 YYDKDF (reference sequence). With 6 bases removed from V and 7 bases from J, the gap between germline ends came to 13 bases. The CDR3 runs 13 residues. CDR3 in amino acids: CATRRRVGNEQFF. The CDR3 DNA sequence: TGTGCCACCAGGAGGAGGGTAGGAAATGAGCAGTTCTTC.

The chain joins TRBV2 to TRBJ1-2; 7 nucleotides agree with TRBD1. Germline CDR1 SNHLY, CDR2 FYNNEI. This CDR3 is built from 14 residues. V lost 3 bases and J lost 8; bases outside the gene matches: 9. Written as DNA, the CDR3 is TGTGCCAGCAGTGATCTCAGGGGGTCTTGGGGCTACACCTTC. It is translated as CASSDLRGSWGYTF.

The chain joins TRBV30 to TRBJ1-1; D call uncertain. Germline V CDR1 and CDR2: GTSNPN, SVGIG (reference sequence). CDR3 length: 13 amino acids. Deletions cut 0 bases from V and 5 bases from J, with 10 bases between. The DNA of the CDR3 is TGTGCCTGGAGTGTACTGCGTGGAACTGAAGCTTTCTTT. Translating gives CAWSVLRGTEAFF.

The genes are TRBV5-6 and TRBJ2-2; perhaps TRBD1 as D (6 bases). Germline CDR1 and CDR2: SGHDT and YYEEEE. The V and J ends lost 0 bases and 7 bases respectively, with 10 bases between them. The CDR3 loop spans 14 amino acids. The DNA of the CDR3 is TGTGCCAGCAGCTTGGAACAGGGCCGCGGGGAGCTGTTTTTT. Its protein is CASSLEQGRGELFF.

V is TRBV24-1 and J is TRBJ2-2, with no clear D. CDR1 is KGHDR and CDR2 is SFDVKD in the germline V gene. V lost 7 bases and J lost 10, with 3 bases in between. The CDR3 length is 9 residues. CDR3: CATRMELFF. The CDR3 DNA reads as TGTGCCACCAGGATGGAGCTGTTTTTT.

The chain is built from TRBV9 and TRBJ1-3; possible D gene TRBD1, 6 bases. Germline lookup yields CDR1 SGDLS and CDR2 YYNGEE. Trimming took 2 bases from V and 4 from J, leaving 10 bases between them. This CDR3 region has 14 residues. This CDR3 reads CASSVGGQGNTIYF. CDR3 in DNA: TGTGCCAGCAGCGTTGGGGGGCAGGGAAACACCATATATTTT.

V gene TRBV7-2 combines with J gene TRBJ2-1; 10 positions match TRBD1. Germline CDR1 and CDR2: SGHTA and FQGNSA. The V and J ends lost 3 bases and 4 bases, in that order; junction bases with no gene match: 9. The CDR3 extends over 17 amino acids. The CDR3 sequence is CASSLGQGQGGYNEQFF. Written as DNA, the CDR3 is TGTGCCAGCAGCTTGGGACAGGGGCAGGGGGGTTACAATGAGCAGTTCTTC.